The TCR beta chain under discussion was sequenced for a study of CD8 T cells in ankylosing spondylitis. General study findings and limits: Reportedly, significant enrichment of disease-linked clones occurred in matched ankylosing spondylitis synovial fluid. Within ankylosing spondylitis blood, a TCR beta motif made up of several highly homologous variants appeared to be characteristic. Disease-linked clones displayed a CD8+ phenotype and appeared relatively rarely in peripheral blood.

CDR1 MGHDK and CDR2 SYGVNS come from the germline V gene. J was trimmed by 3 bases and V by 4 bases; bases with no gene match: 6. CDR3 length equals 14 residues. The authors made TCR beta libraries by quantitative 5'-RACE with molecular barcodes. Using its own MiXCR run on the 5' RACE reads, TCRdb lists one record per CDR3 protein. Of 120,000 or so distinct CDR3 sequences listed, around 15% were seen once; the top ten hold around 3%. This clonotype was detected ten times or more. Antigen: not known. The sequence derives from a female donor with ankylosing spondylitis or in good health (not recorded which). The specimen sequenced was blood, either unsorted or a sorted T cell fraction (not recorded which). J is TRBJ2-7 and V is TRBV25-1, with 7 bases aligning to TRBD2. Here the CDR3 DNA reads TGTGCCAGCAGTGGGTCGGGGGGAAACTACGAGCAGTACTTC. This translates into CASSGSGGNYEQYF.